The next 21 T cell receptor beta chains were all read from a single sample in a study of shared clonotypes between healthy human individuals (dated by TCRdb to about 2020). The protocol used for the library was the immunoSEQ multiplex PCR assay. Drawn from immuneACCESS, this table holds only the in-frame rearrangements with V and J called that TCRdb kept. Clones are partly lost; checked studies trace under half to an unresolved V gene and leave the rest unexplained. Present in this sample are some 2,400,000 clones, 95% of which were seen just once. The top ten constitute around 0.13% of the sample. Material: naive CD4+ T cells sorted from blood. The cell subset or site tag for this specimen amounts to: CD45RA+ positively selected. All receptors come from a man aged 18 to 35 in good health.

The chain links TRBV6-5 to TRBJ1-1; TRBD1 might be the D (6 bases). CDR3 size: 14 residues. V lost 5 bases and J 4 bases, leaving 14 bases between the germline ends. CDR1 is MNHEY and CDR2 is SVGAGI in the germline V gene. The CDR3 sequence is CASSRGEGTTEAFF. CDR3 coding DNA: TGTGCCAGCAGTAGGGGGGAGGGAACCACTGAAGCTTTCTTT.

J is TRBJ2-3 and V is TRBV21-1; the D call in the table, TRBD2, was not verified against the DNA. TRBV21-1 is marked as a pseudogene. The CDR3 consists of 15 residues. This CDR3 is CASSPSGGNTDTQYF. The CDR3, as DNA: TGTGCCAGCAGCCCTAGCGGGGGTAACACAGATACGCAGTATTTT.

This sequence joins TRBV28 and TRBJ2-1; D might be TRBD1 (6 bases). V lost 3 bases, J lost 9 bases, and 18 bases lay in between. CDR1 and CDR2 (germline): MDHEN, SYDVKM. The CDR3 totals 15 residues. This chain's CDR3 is CASSFRGGSNPEQFF. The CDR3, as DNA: TGTGCCAGCAGTTTCAGGGGCGGAAGTAATCCTGAGCAGTTCTTC. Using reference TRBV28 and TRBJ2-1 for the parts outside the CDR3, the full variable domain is DVKVTQSSRYLVKRTGEKVFLECVQDMDHENMFWYRQDPGLGLRLIYFSYDVKMKEKGDIPEGYSVSREKKERFSLILESASTNQTSMYLCASSFRGGSNPEQFFGPGTRLTVL.

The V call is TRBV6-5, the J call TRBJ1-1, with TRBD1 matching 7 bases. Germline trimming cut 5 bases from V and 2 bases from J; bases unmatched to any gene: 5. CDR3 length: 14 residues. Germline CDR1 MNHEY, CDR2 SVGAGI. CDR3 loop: CASSETGFNTEAFF. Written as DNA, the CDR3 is TGTGCCAGCAGTGAGACAGGGTTCAACACTGAAGCTTTCTTT.

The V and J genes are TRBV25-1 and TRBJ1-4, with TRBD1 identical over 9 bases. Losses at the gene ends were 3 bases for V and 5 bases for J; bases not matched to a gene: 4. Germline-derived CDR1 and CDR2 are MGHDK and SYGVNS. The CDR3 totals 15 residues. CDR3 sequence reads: CASSEGDRVNEKLFF. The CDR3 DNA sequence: TGTGCCAGCAGTGAGGGGGACAGGGTGAATGAAAAACTGTTTTTT.

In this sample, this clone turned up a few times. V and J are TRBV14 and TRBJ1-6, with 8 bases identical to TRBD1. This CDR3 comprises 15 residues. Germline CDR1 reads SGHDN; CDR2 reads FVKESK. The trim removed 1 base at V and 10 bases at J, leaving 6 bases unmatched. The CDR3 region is CASSQGTGIMSPLHF. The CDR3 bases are TGTGCCAGCAGCCAAGGGACAGGGATCATGTCACCCCTCCACTTT.

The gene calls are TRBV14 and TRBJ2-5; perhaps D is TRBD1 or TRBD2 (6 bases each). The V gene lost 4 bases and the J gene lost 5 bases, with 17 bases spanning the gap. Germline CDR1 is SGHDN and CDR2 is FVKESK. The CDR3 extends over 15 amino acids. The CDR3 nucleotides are TGTGCCAGCAGCCCTCGGGGACGGGGGCAGGAGACCCAGTACTTC. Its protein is CASSPRGRGQETQYF. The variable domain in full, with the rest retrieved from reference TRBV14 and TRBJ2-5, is EAGVTQFPSHSVIEKGQTVTLRCDPISGHDNLYWYRRVMGKEIKFLLHFVKESKQDESGMPNNRFLAERTGGTYSTLKVQPAELEDSGVYFCASSPRGRGQETQYFGPGTRLLVL.

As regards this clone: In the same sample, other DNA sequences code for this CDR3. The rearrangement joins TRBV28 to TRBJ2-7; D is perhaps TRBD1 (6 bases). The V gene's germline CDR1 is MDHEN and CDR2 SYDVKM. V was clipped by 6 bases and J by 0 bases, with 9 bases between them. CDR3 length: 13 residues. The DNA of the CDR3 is TGTGCCAGCAGCGGACAGTTCTCCTACGAGCAGTACTTC. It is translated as CASSGQFSYEQYF.

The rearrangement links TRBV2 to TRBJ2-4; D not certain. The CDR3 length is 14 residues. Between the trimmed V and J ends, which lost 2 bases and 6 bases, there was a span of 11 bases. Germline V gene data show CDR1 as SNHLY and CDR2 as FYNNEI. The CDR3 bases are TGTGCCAGCAGTGAATTCCGGATTGGAAACATTCAGTACTTC. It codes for CASSEFRIGNIQYF.

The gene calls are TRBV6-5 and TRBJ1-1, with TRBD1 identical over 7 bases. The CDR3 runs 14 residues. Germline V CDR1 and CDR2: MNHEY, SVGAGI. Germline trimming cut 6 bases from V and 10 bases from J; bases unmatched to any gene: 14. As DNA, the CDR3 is TGTGCCAGCAGACCCCCCGCGAGGGGGCAGCGAGCTTTCTTT. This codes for CASRPPARGQRAFF.

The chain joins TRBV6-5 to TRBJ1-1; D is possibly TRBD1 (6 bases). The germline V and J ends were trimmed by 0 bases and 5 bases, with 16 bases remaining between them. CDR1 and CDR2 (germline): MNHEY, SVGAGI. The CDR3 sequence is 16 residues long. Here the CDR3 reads CASSYSSQGWLTEAFF. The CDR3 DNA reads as TGTGCCAGCAGTTACTCGTCCCAGGGGTGGTTGACTGAAGCTTTCTTT.

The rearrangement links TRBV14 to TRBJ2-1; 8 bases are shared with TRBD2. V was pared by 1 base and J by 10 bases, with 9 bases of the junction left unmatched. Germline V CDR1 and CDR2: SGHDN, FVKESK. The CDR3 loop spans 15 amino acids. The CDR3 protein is CASSQGNGRAPEQFF. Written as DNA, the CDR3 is TGTGCCAGCAGCCAAGGTAACGGGAGGGCACCCGAGCAGTTCTTC. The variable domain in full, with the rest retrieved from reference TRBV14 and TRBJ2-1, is EAGVTQFPSHSVIEKGQTVTLRCDPISGHDNLYWYRRVMGKEIKFLLHFVKESKQDESGMPNNRFLAERTGGTYSTLKVQPAELEDSGVYFCASSQGNGRAPEQFFGPGTRLTVL.

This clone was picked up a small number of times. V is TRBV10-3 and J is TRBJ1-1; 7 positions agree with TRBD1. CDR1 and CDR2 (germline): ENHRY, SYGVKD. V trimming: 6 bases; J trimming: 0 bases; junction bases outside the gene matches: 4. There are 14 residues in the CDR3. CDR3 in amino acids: CAIRWDSLNTEAFF. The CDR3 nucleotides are TGTGCCATCAGATGGGACAGCCTGAACACTGAAGCTTTCTTT.

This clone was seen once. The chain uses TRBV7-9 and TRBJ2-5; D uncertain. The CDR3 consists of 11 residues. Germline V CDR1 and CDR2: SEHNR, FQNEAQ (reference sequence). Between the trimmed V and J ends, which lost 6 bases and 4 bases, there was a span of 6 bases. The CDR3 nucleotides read TGTGCCAGCAGAGAAGGAGAGACCCAGTACTTC. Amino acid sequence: CASREGETQYF.

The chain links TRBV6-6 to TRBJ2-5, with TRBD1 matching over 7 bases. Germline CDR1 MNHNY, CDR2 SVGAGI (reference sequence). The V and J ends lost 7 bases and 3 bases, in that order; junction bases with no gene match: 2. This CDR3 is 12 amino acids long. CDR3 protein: CASNRGEETQYF. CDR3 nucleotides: TGTGCCAGCAACAGGGGTGAAGAGACCCAGTACTTC.

The CDR3: CASSSPTSDEQYF. The CDR3 DNA is TGTGCCAGCAGCTCCCCAACGTCTGACGAGCAGTACTTC. The V gene is TRBV5-4, the J gene TRBJ2-7; D gene uncertain. Looked up from germline, CDR1 is SGHNT and CDR2 is YYREEE (reference sequence). The CDR3 loop spans 13 amino acids. V shed 3 bases and J shed 5 bases, with 12 bases lying between them.

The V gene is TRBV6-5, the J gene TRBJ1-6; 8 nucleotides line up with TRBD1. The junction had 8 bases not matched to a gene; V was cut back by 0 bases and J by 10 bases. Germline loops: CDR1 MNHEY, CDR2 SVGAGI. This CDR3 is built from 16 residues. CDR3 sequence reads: CASSYSAAGGVSPLHF. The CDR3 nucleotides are TGTGCCAGCAGTTACTCGGCGGCAGGGGGCGTCTCACCCCTCCACTTT.

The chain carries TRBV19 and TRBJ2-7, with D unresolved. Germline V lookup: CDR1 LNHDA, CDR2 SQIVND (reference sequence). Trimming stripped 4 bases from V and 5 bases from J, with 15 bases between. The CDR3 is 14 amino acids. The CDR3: CASSKRSGTDEQYF. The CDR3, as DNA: TGTGCCAGTAGTAAACGGAGTGGAACGGACGAGCAGTACTTC.

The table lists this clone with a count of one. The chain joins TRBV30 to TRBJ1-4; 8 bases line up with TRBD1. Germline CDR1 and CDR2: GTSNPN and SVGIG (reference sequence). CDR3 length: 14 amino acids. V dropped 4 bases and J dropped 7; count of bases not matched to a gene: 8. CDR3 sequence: CAWTGTGSFEKLFF. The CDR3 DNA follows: TGTGCCTGGACCGGGACAGGTTCCTTTGAAAAACTGTTTTTT.

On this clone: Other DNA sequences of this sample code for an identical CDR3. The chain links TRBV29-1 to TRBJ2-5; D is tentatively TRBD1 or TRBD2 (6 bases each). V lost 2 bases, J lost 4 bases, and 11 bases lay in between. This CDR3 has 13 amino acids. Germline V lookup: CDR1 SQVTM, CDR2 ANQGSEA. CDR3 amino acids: CSVERGAGETQYF. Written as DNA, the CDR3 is TGCAGCGTTGAAAGGGGGGCGGGAGAGACCCAGTACTTC. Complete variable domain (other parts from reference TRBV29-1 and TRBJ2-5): SAVISQKPSRDICQRGTSLTIQCQVDSQVTMMFWYRQQPGQSLTLIATANQGSEATYESGFVIDKFPISRPNLTFSTLTVSNMSPEDSSIYLCSVERGAGETQYFGPGTRLLVL.

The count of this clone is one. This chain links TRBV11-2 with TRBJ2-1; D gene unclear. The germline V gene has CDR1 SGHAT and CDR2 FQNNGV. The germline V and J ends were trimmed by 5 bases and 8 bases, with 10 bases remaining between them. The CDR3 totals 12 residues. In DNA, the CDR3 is TGTGCCAGCAGCGCCTTAGTCCATGAGCAGTTCTTC. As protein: CASSALVHEQFF.